This TCR beta chain was identified in a study of Graves' ophthalmopathy and Graves' hyperthyroidism (dated by TCRdb to the late 2010s). Regarding the complete study: Peripheral blood was collected at initial diagnosis, prior to any treatment. The study used signatures of the TCR beta repertoire to tell Graves' ophthalmopathy apart from Graves' hyperthyroidism and to predict which patients would progress to ophthalmopathy. In total, around 130 blood samples were TCR-sequenced: some 40 ophthalmopathy, approximately 80 hyperthyroidism and about 17 hyperthyroidism-to-ophthalmopathy patients. To explore V-J signatures distinguishing ophthalmopathy from hyperthyroidism, a discovery set of roughly 98 patients (43 ophthalmopathy, 55 to 60 stable hyperthyroidism) was enrolled. For independent validation, a separate cohort was made up of 18 to 20 hyperthyroidism patients plus 17 patients who later progressed from hyperthyroidism to ophthalmopathy. T-cell repertoires of thyroid tissue and blood were compared in several hyperthyroidism patients. After sampling, hyperthyroidism patients received methimazole starting at 30 mg daily, and ophthalmopathy patients received high-dose intravenous methylprednisolone. The 100 discovery patients were randomly split 7:3 into training and test sets.

Points the paper makes about the study in general: In validation, the model predicted ophthalmopathy progression with more than 70% sensitivity and around 72% specificity; some 13 predicted patients were CT-confirmed with GO in a median of approximately 6.5 months. No statistical method was used to set the sample size in advance, and the investigators knew which group each participant was assigned to. In cross-validation, the 13-signature model distinguished ophthalmopathy from stable hyperthyroidism with around 86% sensitivity and around 81% specificity, while in the test set the corresponding values were roughly 80% and 75%. Among expanded thyroid clonotypes with frequency above 0.001, most also showed up in blood, which suggests that blood repertoires may reflect the thyroid immune response.

Trimming at the junction amounts to 3 bases on V and 4 bases on J, and the germline ends lie 12 bases apart. The CDR3, cysteine through phenylalanine, is 15 amino acids long. Just CDR3 DNA is preserved here, 45 bases in frame from base 1. CDR1 is given as MNHEY and CDR2 as SVGEGT, both from the germline V gene. As regards this clonotype: Its antigen has not been determined. No quality values exist for individual bases; no much larger clone is one base distant.

Ophthalmopathy patients had moderately to severely active disease, Clinical Activity Score of at least 3, NOSPECS grade of at least 4, and disease duration under 3 months. Patients with other autoimmune diseases, uncontrolled infections, pregnancy or lactation were excluded. Clinical symptoms, serum thyroxine, TRAb, thyroid ultrasound and orbital computed tomography were used for diagnosis. Using Ficoll-Paque density gradient centrifugation, PBMCs were isolated from over 8.5 ml of fresh peripheral blood. Trizol reagent was used to extract the total RNA, and its quality was then checked on an Agilent 2100 Bioanalyzer. TCR beta CDR3 regions were amplified from RNA transcripts for repertoire sequencing. A first-round RT-PCR used HTBI primers with the Qiagen OneStep RT-PCR kit, followed by a second-round multiplex PCR, size selection and purification. Sequencing of the libraries was carried out on an Illumina HiSeq2000 in paired-end mode with 100 bp reads. For the original study's pipeline: SOAPnuke was used for read processing, and reads with adapters, uncalled bases, a mean Phred below 15, or no exact constant-primer or identifier match were discarded. COPE v1.2.5 was used to merge high-quality paired reads. Unique nucleotide sequences were defined as clonotypes and aligned to IMGT TRB V, D and J references using MiTCR v1.1. The analysis was limited to V-J combinations with a frequency above 0.0001, which together covered 99.2% of repertoires. A TCR clonal expansion and chaos score per V-J combination was defined as the ratio of F50 clonal expansion to chaos observed in the TCRdist matrix. Welch's t-statistics and random forest were used to reduce features to 10 to 15 V-J combinations, which were fed into a naive Bayes classifier. Thyroid-blood repertoire similarity was quantified with the Morisita-Horn index. TCRdb ran its own pipeline on the public reads, namely fastp trimming at Q25 and MiXCR clone calling, and kept in-frame beta chains. When rows share a CDR3 protein, they turn into one entry using the most common DNA and genes. In this record, the V and J calls reflect TCRdb's handling and not the investigators' own analysis. The sample data list 350,000 to 400,000 distinct CDR3 sequences, and about 18% of these were observed just once. The ten largest clones take up around 1.6% of the sample.

Recombination joined TRBV6-2 or TRBV6-3 with TRBJ2-2, with the D gene not confidently named. This receptor was obtained from a woman aged 18-29 years with Graves' ophthalmopathy. Donor details come from another sample of the same person, matched by shared clones. Sequencing used peripheral blood. The DNA sequence reads TGTGCCAGCAGTTATAGGCAAGAACTCACCGGGGAGCTGTTTTTT. Translated, this is CASSYRQELTGELFF.